This TCR beta chain originates from a study of cytomegalovirus exposure and HLA in healthy donors. General study points: An assumption of roughly uniform sequencing depth across donors underlay the presence/absence analyses. Investigators reported 164 TCR beta chains as tied to cytomegalovirus.

The CDR3 extends over 16 amino acids. The V and J ends lost 3 bases and 0 bases, in that order; junction bases with no gene match: 2. CDR1 and CDR2 (germline): KGHSH, LQKENI. The donors, nominally healthy at sampling, likely had unrecorded immune exposures. As concerns this clone: Its antigen is as yet unknown.

With 60 Vbeta and 13 Jbeta primers, the PCR was carried out. In the authors' workflow: In a later analysis, some 11 million of tens of millions of unique beta chains occurred in at least two donors. Only in-frame clones appear in the TCRdb table, and some are missing; sequencing was by immunoSEQ multiplex PCR. Clone size and V and J calls were adopted from that table, with D and trimming inferred from the DNA. The table lists around 140,000 clones, with 1.5% to 2% in the top ten. V is TRBV18 and J is TRBJ1-5; 10 bases line up with TRBD1. The sequencing input was PBMCs. This TCR derives from a woman aged 50 to 60 in good health and CMV-seronegative. CDR3 sequence (DNA): TGTGCCAGCTCACCCGGGACAGGGGATAGCAATCAGCCCCAGCATTTT. Translated: CASSPGTGDSNQPQHF.